This T cell receptor (beta chain) emerged from a study of blood T cells in healthy people across ages. The authors ran a second PCR of about 7 to 11 cycles using a sample-barcoded 5' primer and a J-beta primer mix. TCRdb re-analysed the 5' RACE reads in MiXCR, keeping a single row per CDR3 protein. Of roughly 1,000,000 distinct CDR3 sequences in the sample, approximately 25% were seen once. No fewer than 5 micrograms of total RNA were isolated from every sample. Germline V lookup: CDR1 SGHAT, CDR2 FQNNGV. Unmatched junction bases numbered 10, after V lost 3 bases and J lost 6 bases. The CDR3 runs to 16 residues. These sequences were also reported in another study, on T cells of mothers and their children. That paper states: Each 15 ul cDNA reaction used 1.5 ug RNA; all RNA was used.

The chain is built from TRBV11-2 and TRBJ2-2; 7 bases are a match to TRBD2. The sequence was obtained from a girl under 10 years old in good health. The specimen was blood. For the CDR3, the DNA is TGTGCCAGCAGCTTTGGGGCGGGGGTGTTATCCGGGGAGCTGTTTTTT. Its translation is CASSFGAGVLSGELFF. The whole variable domain, filled in from reference TRBV11-2 and TRBJ2-2, reads EAGVAQSPRYKIIEKRQSVAFWCNPISGHATLYWYQQILGQGPKLLIQFQNNGVVDDSQLPKDRFSAERLKGVDSTLKIQPAKLEDSAVYLCASSFGAGVLSGELFFGEGSRLTVL.